This T cell receptor beta chain was documented in a study of regulatory T cells in long-lasting Graves disease. Study summary: Graves' patients who were just diagnosed had used antithyroid drugs for under 3 months.

This sample's time point: newly diagnosed GD, antithyroid drugs for less than 3 months. With RNA extracted from PBMCs as input, the TCR library was made. CDR3 regions were amplified by Arm-PCR using iRepertoire HTBI primers to build TCR beta libraries. TCRdb fed the multiplex PCR reads into MiXCR, producing one record per CDR3 protein. The sample has fewer than 650,000 distinct CDR3 sequences; roughly a sixth are singletons. Study observations and caveats: Owing to a sample size that was small, accuracy may have been reduced. Examination was confined to peripheral blood, excluding thyroid tissue.

As regards this clonotype: Its antigen is not identified.

These same data were also listed under a study on T cells in Graves' hyperthyroidism and ophthalmopathy. That work adds: Appearing also in blood were most of the thyroid clonotypes expanded above 0.001.

The TCR sequence derives from a young man with Graves disease. Sequencing used peripheral blood mononuclear cells (PBMCs), obtained at new diagnosis, from a patient treated with antithyroid drugs.

CDR3 in DNA: TGCGCCAGCAGCTTGGACGGGACAGGGGGGCAGTACTTC. Encoded protein: CASSLDGTGGQYF. The J gene is TRBJ2-4, the V gene TRBV5-1; 11 bases match TRBD1. The CDR3 runs 13 residues. Unmatched junction bases numbered 3, after V lost 0 bases and J lost 13 bases. CDR1 and CDR2 (germline): SGHRS, YFSETQ.